The present T cell receptor beta chain was sequenced within a study of blood T cell repertoires in COVID-19. Study-level information: The United States, Italy and Spain were the sources of the acute and convalescent COVID-19 samples. T cells, B-cell-depleted T cells, or PBMCs provided the cDNA or gDNA that served as material.

Per the original data handling: Estimates of nucleated cell counts were drawn from the amplification of reference gene primers. Assay: immunoSEQ multiplex PCR; the TCRdb copy retains only in-frame clones and omits some. That table is the source of V, J and clone size, and D and trimming were worked out from the DNA. The table records about 230,000 clones, around 83% of them present only once. This CDR3 is built from 14 residues. Germline V gives CDR1 SNHLY, CDR2 FYNNEI. The junction had 1 base not matched to a gene; V was cut back by 1 base and J by 4 bases. The source is a woman in her fifties or sixties with acute or convalescent COVID-19. The sample consisted of peripheral blood. The V call is TRBV2, the J call TRBJ1-5, with 7 nucleotides matching TRBD1. The CDR3 spells CASSEDRGNQPQHF. Here the CDR3 DNA reads TGTGCCAGCAGTGAAGACAGGGGAAATCAGCCCCAGCATTTT.